This is a list of T cell receptor beta chains from one sample in a study of technical replicates of blood from a few donors. TCRdb's copy holds only in-frame clones and misses some; the assay was immunoSEQ multiplex PCR. The data contain about 83,000 clones, about 91% of them singletons. Source material: T cells isolated from PBMCs. The source is a human donor in good health. CDR3s include the opening cysteine and the closing phenylalanine or tryptophan. D genes are given only for firm matches. Clone size is stated in some rows and not others, as once, few, many or a class when expanded.

V	D	size	J	DNA	CDR3
TRBV4-1	TRBD2	-	TRBJ2-3	TGCGCCAGCAGCCAAGATAGGGCTAGCGGGGGGCAGGCATTATATACGCAGTATTTT	CASSQDRASGGQALYTQYF
TRBV19	TRBD1	many	TRBJ2-2	TGTGCCAGTAGTATTGGGCGAGGGGGCTTGAACACCGGGGAGCTGTTTTTT	CASSIGRGGLNTGELFF
TRBV7-8	TRBD2	-	TRBJ2-1	TGTGCCAGCAGCCAACCGGGACTAGCGGGAGGACCTCACAATGAGCAGTTCTTC	CASSQPGLAGGPHNEQFF
TRBV28	-	-	TRBJ1-5	TGTGCCAGCAGTCACAGGAGCAATCAGCCCCAGCATTTT	CASSHRSNQPQHF
TRBV6-1	TRBD2	-	TRBJ2-1	TGTGCCAGCAGTGAGACTAGCGGGAGATACAATGAGCAGTTCTTC	CASSETSGRYNEQFF
TRBV23-1	TRBD1	-	TRBJ2-7	TGCGCCAGCAGTCATAGGGACAGGACCTACGAGCAGTACTTC	CASSHRDRTYEQYF
TRBV5-4	TRBD1	-	TRBJ2-7	TGTGCCAGCAGCTTTAAGGGGACAGCCTACGAGCAGTACTTC	CASSFKGTAYEQYF
TRBV6-5	TRBD1	-	TRBJ1-5	TGTGCCAGCAGACTTCAGGGGGCAGGTCAGCCCCAGCATTTT	CASRLQGAGQPQHF
TRBV7-6	-	-	TRBJ1-1	TGTGCCAGCAGCGTGGGACACCGGAATCTAAACACTGAAGCTTTCTTT	CASSVGHRNLNTEAFF
TRBV6-5	-	-	TRBJ1-5	TGTGCCAGCAGTTACTTCTCAGGGGATCAGCCCCAGCATTTT	CASSYFSGDQPQHF
TRBV5-4	-	-	TRBJ2-1	TGTGCCAGCAGCTCAGGGTCCTACAATGAGCAGTTCTTC	CASSSGSYNEQFF
TRBV7-2	-	-	TRBJ1-4	TGTGCCAGCAGCTTAGAGGAGTCAGGGTCTAATGAAAAACTGTTTTTT	CASSLEESGSNEKLFF
TRBV2	TRBD1	once	TRBJ2-4	TGTGCCAGCAGGAAGGGACAGGGGGTGGTAGGAGCCAAAAACATTCAGTACTTC	CASRKGQGVVGAKNIQYF
TRBV25-1	-	-	TRBJ1-4	TGTGCCAGCAGTGATGCATCAGGGTGGGATGAAAAACTGTTTTTT	CASSDASGWDEKLFF
TRBV6-1	TRBD2	-	TRBJ2-1	TGTGCCAGCCTTCTAGCGGGGCGTTCCCATGAGCAGTTCTTC	CASLLAGRSHEQFF
TRBV5-1	TRBD1	-	TRBJ1-6	TGCGCCAGCAGCTTGGGGCAGGGGGGAGGTTCACCCCTCCACTTT	CASSLGQGGGSPLHF
TRBV28	-	-	TRBJ1-1	TGTGCCAGCAGTTTACCCCCGGCAGGGCCGTACACTGAAGCTTTCTTT	CASSLPPAGPYTEAFF
TRBV7-9	TRBD2	-	TRBJ2-1	TGTGCCAGCAGCTGGACTAGCGGGGGCCTTTACAATGAGCAGTTCTTC	CASSWTSGGLYNEQFF
TRBV11-3	TRBD1	-	TRBJ2-5	TGTGCCAGCAGCTTAGGGGCGTTTAGGGGGCGCGAGTCCCAAGAGACCCAGTACTTC	CASSLGAFRGRESQETQYF
TRBV6-5	TRBD1	-	TRBJ1-2	TGTGCCAGCAAACAGGGGTTGGAATATGGCTACACCTTC	CASKQGLEYGYTF
TRBV11-2	-	-	TRBJ2-4	TGTGCCAGCAGCCAGATTAAGAATCAGTACTTC	CASSQIKNQYF
TRBV7-6	TRBD1	-	TRBJ2-2	TGTGCCAGCAGCTTAGAGGGGGACAGGGAAACCGGGGAGCTGTTTTTT	CASSLEGDRETGELFF
TRBV7-9	-	once	TRBJ1-5	TGTGCCAGCAGCCAGGGATGGAGTGATCAGCCCCAGCATTTT	CASSQGWSDQPQHF
TRBV12-5	TRBD1	-	TRBJ1-1	TGTGCTAGTGGTCTAACCGGGACAGGGGGTGTGGCTTTCTTT	CASGLTGTGGVAFF
TRBV27	-	-	TRBJ1-1	TGTGCCAGCAGTTCTGCAGGATACCCGAACACTGAAGCTTTCTTT	CASSSAGYPNTEAFF
TRBV7-2	-	-	TRBJ2-1	TGTGCCAGCAGCTTAGAACTTTTGGGGGCTCTCGATGAGCAGTTCTTC	CASSLELLGALDEQFF
TRBV6-1	TRBD1	once	TRBJ1-1	TGTGCCAGCAGGGGATTTCAGGGGGCTGGCACTGAAGCTTTCTTT	CASRGFQGAGTEAFF
TRBV9	TRBD2	-	TRBJ2-3	TGTGCCAGCAGCGTAGCGGAGGGGAGGGCAGATACGCAGTATTTT	CASSVAEGRADTQYF
TRBV15	-	-	TRBJ2-1	TGTGCCACCAGCACTGGGAACAGGGGAGGGCAGTTCTTC	CATSTGNRGGQFF
TRBV7-9	TRBD1	-	TRBJ1-2	TGTGCCAGCAGCTTAGCGGGACAGGGTCAAATTGGGGGCTACACCTTC	CASSLAGQGQIGGYTF
TRBV19	-	-	TRBJ1-2	TGTGCCAGTAGAGGGGTGGGTGGCTACACCTTC	CASRGVGGYTF
TRBV25-1	-	-	TRBJ2-3	TGTGCCAGCAGTGAAACAGGACAGCCGACAGATACGCAGTATTTT	CASSETGQPTDTQYF
TRBV6-1	TRBD2	-	TRBJ2-1	TGTGCCAGCACACCTAGCGGGGCCTACAATGAGCAGTTCTTC	CASTPSGAYNEQFF
TRBV5-6	-	-	TRBJ1-6	TGTGCCAGCAGCTTGCGGACAGCTTTAAGTAATTCACCCCTCCACTTT	CASSLRTALSNSPLHF
TRBV4-1	TRBD1	-	TRBJ1-2	TGCGCCAGCAGCCACATAAGACCGGGACAGGGTTACGGCTACACCTTC	CASSHIRPGQGYGYTF
TRBV7-8	TRBD1	-	TRBJ1-2	TGTGCCAGCAGCTTACACTCCCGGCAGGGGGTAGAGGGCTACACCTTC	CASSLHSRQGVEGYTF